The clone carrying this T cell receptor (beta chain) was seen more than once but under ten times. The target antigen is unknown. Naive CD4+ T cells were purified with Tregs depleted by CD25. After constant-region reverse-primer amplification, full-length variable regions underwent semi-nested PCR with Nested Universal Primer A. TCRdb reprocessed the 5' RACE reads via MiXCR and lists one record per CDR3 protein. The sample includes around 50,000 distinct CDR3 sequences, 15% to 20% of them seen just once. This CDR3 has 16 residues. Germline CDR1 reads SGHTA; CDR2 reads FQGNSA. The V and J ends lost 5 bases and 1 base, in that order; junction bases with no gene match: 8. Study results and limitations: Larger-cohort validation covered only one TCR beta V-J rearrangement. Greatest tumor Treg TCR overlap was with tumor naive CD4+ cells.

The sequenced material came from naive CD4+ T cells sorted from blood. The subset here: naive CD4+ T cells, CD4+CD45RA+CD25-. The chain couples TRBV7-2 to TRBJ2-5; 9 bases align to TRBD2. The sequence was obtained from a female donor with breast cancer. The CDR3 is CASSIDLAGFQETQYF. CDR3 in DNA: TGTGCCAGCAGCATAGACCTAGCGGGGTTCCAAGAGACCCAGTACTTC. The full variable domain, in which reference TRBV7-2 and TRBJ2-5 provide the parts outside the CDR3, is GAGVSQSPSNKVTEKGKDVELRCDPISGHTALYWYRQSLGQGLEFLIYFQGNSAPDKSGLPSDRFSAERTGGSVSTLTIQRTQQEDSAVYLCASSIDLAGFQETQYFGPGTRLLVL.